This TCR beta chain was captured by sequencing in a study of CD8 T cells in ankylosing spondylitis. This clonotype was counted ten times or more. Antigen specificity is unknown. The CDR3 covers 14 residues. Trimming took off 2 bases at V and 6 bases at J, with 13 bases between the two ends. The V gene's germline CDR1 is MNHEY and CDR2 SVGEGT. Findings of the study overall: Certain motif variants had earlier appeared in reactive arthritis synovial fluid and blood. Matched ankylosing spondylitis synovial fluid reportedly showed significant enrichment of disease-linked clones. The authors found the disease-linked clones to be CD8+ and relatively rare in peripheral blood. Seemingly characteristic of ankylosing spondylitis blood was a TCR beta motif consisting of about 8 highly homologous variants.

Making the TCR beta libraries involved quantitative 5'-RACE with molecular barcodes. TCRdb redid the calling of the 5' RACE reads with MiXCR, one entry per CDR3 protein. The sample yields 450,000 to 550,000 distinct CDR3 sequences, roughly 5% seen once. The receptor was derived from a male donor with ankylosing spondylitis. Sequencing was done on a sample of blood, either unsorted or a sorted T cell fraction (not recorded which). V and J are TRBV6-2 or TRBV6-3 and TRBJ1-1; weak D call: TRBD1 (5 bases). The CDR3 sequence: CASSYRRSGAEAFF. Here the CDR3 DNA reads TGTGCCAGCAGTTACCGGAGGTCGGGGGCTGAAGCTTTCTTT.